A single sample gave rise to the 13 T cell receptor beta chains below, sequenced in a study of sequential checkpoint blockade in melanoma. Sequencing was performed with immunoSEQ multiplex PCR; in TCRdb, only in-frame clones are kept and a portion is missing. This table has more than 9,000 clones, about three quarters appearing once. As for treatment: randomized to nivolumab then ipilimumab (arm A) or the reverse (arm B). Here the sequenced sample was CD8+ T cells sorted from blood (inferred from file names), taken from a patient given nivolumab and ipilimumab in sequence. These TCRs come from a human donor with melanoma.

The CDR3 DNA reads TGCGCCAGCAGCCAAGTGGGGACAACTAATTCACCCCTCCACTTT. This gives the protein CASSQVGTTNSPLHF. The gene calls are TRBV4-3 and TRBJ1-6; D perhaps matches TRBD1 (6 bases). CDR3 size: 15 residues. V lost 1 base and J 6 bases, leaving 10 bases between the germline ends. From germline, CDR1 is LGHNA and CDR2 YSLEER.

This chain links TRBV4-1 with TRBJ2-7; 14 bases are shared with TRBD2. The germline V gene encodes CDR1 MGHRA and CDR2 YSYEKL. V was clipped by 1 base and J by 4 bases; unmatched bases: 0. The length of the CDR3 is 15 residues. CDR3 protein: CASSQGTSGGYEQYF. The CDR3, as DNA: TGCGCCAGCAGCCAAGGGACTAGCGGGGGGTACGAGCAGTACTTC.

This chain connects TRBV5-5 to TRBJ2-7; TRBD1 matches at 7 bases. V gave up 4 bases and J gave up 0 bases; unmatched junction bases: 7. The CDR3 totals 15 residues. Germline V gene lookup returns CDR1 SGHKS and CDR2 YYEKEE (reference sequence). CDR3 in amino acids: CASSALTGSSYEQYF. CDR3 nucleotide sequence: TGTGCCAGCAGCGCCCTGACAGGGTCCTCCTACGAGCAGTACTTC.

There are a few counts of this clone. V is TRBV4-2 and J is TRBJ1-1; D remains unclear. This CDR3 has 16 residues. Germline lookup yields CDR1 LGHNA and CDR2 YNFKEQ. The V end was cut by 5 bases, the J end by 11 bases, with 27 bases between. CDR3 DNA: TGTGCCAGCAGCTCCCGGGCGGGGTATCCCTTACCGGGGGCTTTCTTT. It is translated as CASSSRAGYPLPGAFF.

The table lists this clone with a few counts. The J gene is TRBJ2-7, the V gene TRBV5-4; D not certain. Trimming took 6 bases from V and 4 from J, leaving 5 bases between them. The V gene's germline CDR1 is SGHNT and CDR2 YYREEE (reference sequence). This CDR3 is built from 10 residues. CDR3: CASTHYEQYF. The CDR3 nucleotides read TGTGCCAGCACACATTACGAGCAGTACTTC.

V usage is TRBV4-3 and J usage is TRBJ1-3; no clear D gene. CDR3 size: 16 residues. The germline V and J ends were trimmed by 2 bases and 2 bases, with 13 bases remaining between them. Germline V gene sequence: CDR1 LGHNA, CDR2 YSLEER. The CDR3 nucleotides read TGCGCCAGCAGCCAACTCATGGGAGGGACTGGAAACACCATATATTTT. Translated, it gives CASSQLMGGTGNTIYF.

The rearrangement joins TRBV7-2 to TRBJ2-7; 8 positions agree with TRBD1. This CDR3 contains 15 residues. Germline values: CDR1 SGHTA, CDR2 FQGNSA. V was clipped by 5 bases and J by 3 bases; unmatched bases: 9. The CDR3 protein is CASSVHRDRSYEQYF. CDR3 in DNA: TGTGCCAGCAGCGTACACCGGGACAGGAGCTACGAGCAGTACTTC. Variable domain in full (rest from reference TRBV7-2 and TRBJ2-7): GAGVSQSPSNKVTEKGKDVELRCDPISGHTALYWYRQSLGQGLEFLIYFQGNSAPDKSGLPSDRFSAERTGGSVSTLTIQRTQQEDSAVYLCASSVHRDRSYEQYFGPGTRLTVT.

The chain combines TRBV6-1 with TRBJ1-1, with TRBD1 as a possible D gene (6 bases). The V and J ends lost 3 bases and 4 bases respectively, with 18 bases between them. Germline V gene lookup returns CDR1 MNHNS and CDR2 SASEGT. The CDR3 sequence is 16 residues long. The CDR3 coding sequence is TGTGCCAGCAGTGAGGGGTTGTTGGGGGGGGCCACTGAAGCTTTCTTT. Its protein product is CASSEGLLGGATEAFF.

The chain carries TRBV5-5 and TRBJ2-7, with D possibly being TRBD1 (6 bases). Germline V gene lookup returns CDR1 SGHKS and CDR2 YYEKEE (reference sequence). There are 16 residues in the CDR3. Trimming cost V 3 bases and J 6 bases, with 22 bases left between them. The CDR3 protein is CASSWYPGEKEFEQYF. In DNA form, the CDR3 reads TGTGCCAGCAGCTGGTACCCAGGGGAAAAGGAGTTCGAGCAGTACTTC.

Only a few counts were recorded for this clone. The rearrangement joins TRBV27 to TRBJ1-1; D is possibly TRBD1 (5 bases). Trimming removed 7 bases at V and 5 bases at J, with 17 bases between. This CDR3 comprises 14 residues. Germline CDR1 reads MNHEY; CDR2 reads SMNVEV (reference sequence). CDR3 DNA: TGTGCCAGCACCCCGGGGGACTTGGGGACTGAAGCTTTCTTT. It yields the protein CASTPGDLGTEAFF.

The sample holds a few counts of this clone. The rearrangement joins TRBV15 to TRBJ1-5; a possible D gene is TRBD1 (6 bases). This CDR3 has 15 amino acids. The germline gives CDR1 LNHNV, CDR2 YYDKDF (reference sequence). Trimming shortened V by 5 bases and J by 3 bases, and 14 bases separated the two germline ends. The CDR3 DNA reads TGTGCCACCAGCCTCACCAGGGGTTACAATCAGCCCCAGCATTTT. The encoded protein is CATSLTRGYNQPQHF.

The chain employs TRBV30 and TRBJ2-7; TRBD1 might be the D (6 bases). There are 15 residues in the CDR3. With 4 bases removed from V and 1 base from J, the gap between germline ends came to 17 bases. Germline V gives CDR1 GTSNPN, CDR2 SVGIG (reference sequence). The CDR3 sequence: CAWTFGPQGSYEQYF. In DNA, the CDR3 is TGTGCCTGGACATTCGGACCCCAGGGGTCCTACGAGCAGTACTTC. The variable domain in full, completed from reference TRBV30 and TRBJ2-7, reads SQTIHQWPATLVQPVGSPLSLECTVEGTSNPNLYWYRQAAGRGLQLLFYSVGIGQISSEVPQNLSASRPQDRQFILSSKKLLLSDSGFYLCAWTFGPQGSYEQYFGPGTRLTVT.

This sequence joins TRBV4-3 and TRBJ1-2; tentatively, D is TRBD1 (5 bases). The germline V gene has CDR1 LGHNA and CDR2 YSLEER. The V and J ends lost 2 bases and 2 bases respectively, with 9 bases between them. The CDR3 is 14 residues long. CDR3 sequence (DNA): TGCGCCAGCAGCCAACCTGACAGCAACTATGGCTACACCTTC. Translating gives CASSQPDSNYGYTF.